This T cell receptor beta chain was sequenced for a study of T cells in Graves' hyperthyroidism and ophthalmopathy. Study in general: Blood was drawn when the patient was first diagnosed and still untreated.

This clonotype has just a few counts. Its antigen is as yet unknown. A patient was excluded if there was uncontrolled infection, other autoimmune disease, pregnancy or lactation. Fresh peripheral blood, more than 8 ml of it, supplied the PBMCs. Using RNA transcripts as the source, TCR beta CDR3 regions were amplified. HTBI primers were employed in a first-round RT-PCR of the TCR CDR3. TCRdb processed the multiplex PCR reads anew with MiXCR; each CDR3 protein has one entry. The data show over 450,000 distinct CDR3 sequences, with approximately 17% seen just once and around 17% held by the top ten. The CDR3 runs to 15 residues. The trim removed 4 bases at V and 2 bases at J, leaving 9 bases unmatched. From germline, CDR1 is DFQATT and CDR2 SNEGSKA (reference sequence). Findings of the study overall: Among clonotypes expanded in thyroid above 0.001, most were also found in blood.

The clonotype was recovered from a woman aged 18-29 years with Graves' ophthalmopathy. The sample consisted of blood. The rearrangement uses TRBV20-1 and TRBJ2-3; 7 bases are shared with TRBD1. CDR3 coding DNA: TGCAGTGCTATTGTTGGGACAGACTACACAGATACGCAGTATTTT. Residues: CSAIVGTDYTDTQYF.